A selection of T cell receptor beta chains follows, all from one sample in a study of blood T cell repertoires in COVID-19. Libraries were prepared by immunoSEQ multiplex PCR; TCRdb keeps only in-frame clonotypes and omits some of them. The table includes about 56,000 clones, 70% to 90% detected once. The sample taken for sequencing was peripheral blood. The receptors were gathered from a man aged 50 to 59 with active COVID-19. Each CDR3 is given with its conserved first and last residue. The D gene is left open where the match is weak. Only part of the rows carry a size: once, few, many, or a class if the clone is expanded.

D gene | J gene | V gene | clone size | CDR3 protein | CDR3 DNA
TRBD1 | TRBJ2-5 | TRBV6-5 | once | CASSPGGGQTQYF | TGTGCCAGCAGTCCAGGGGGCGGACAGACCCAGTACTTC
TRBD2 | TRBJ2-7 | TRBV27 | once | CASSAGGVGEQYF | TGTGCCAGCTCCGCGGGGGGCGTCGGCGAGCAGTACTTC
NA | TRBJ1-3 | TRBV7-9 | NA | CASSPDISGNTIYF | TGTGCCAGCAGCCCGGACATCTCTGGAAACACCATATATTTT
NA | TRBJ1-1 | TRBV4-1 | NA | CASTQDQGNTEAFF | TGCGCCAGCACCCAAGACCAGGGGAACACTGAAGCTTTCTTT
TRBD2 | TRBJ2-7 | TRBV18 | once | CASSPLRTSGVGEQYF | TGTGCCAGCTCACCACTGAGGACTAGCGGCGTTGGGGAGCAGTACTTC
TRBD1 | TRBJ1-5 | TRBV30 | NA | CAWSVGWDRESGNQPQHF | TGTGCCTGGAGTGTAGGATGGGACAGGGAAAGTGGCAATCAGCCCCAGCATTTT
TRBD2 | TRBJ2-2 | TRBV5-1 | NA | CASSLERGMNTGELFF | TGCGCCAGCAGCTTGGAGCGGGGGATGAACACCGGGGAGCTGTTTTTT
NA | TRBJ1-1 | TRBV12-3/TRBV12-4 | NA | CASTISGNTEAFF | TGTGCCAGCACTATCTCTGGGAACACTGAAGCTTTCTTT
TRBD2 | TRBJ2-5 | TRBV4-1 | once | CASRLLAGATPRRETQYF | TGCGCCAGCAGGCTTCTAGCGGGGGCCACGCCACGGAGGGAGACCCAGTACTTC
TRBD1 | TRBJ1-4 | TRBV6-5 | NA | CASSYSTGAGEKLFF | TGTGCCAGCAGTTACTCCACAGGGGCGGGTGAAAAACTGTTTTTT
NA | TRBJ2-3 | TRBV6-5 | NA | CASSTGGTGTDTQYF | TGTGCCAGCAGTACGGGAGGGACAGGGACAGATACGCAGTATTTT
NA | TRBJ1-6 | TRBV2 | NA | CASRGTYLGVGRPPLHF | TGTGCCAGCAGGGGGACTTACCTGGGGGTGGGGAGACCACCCCTCCACTTT
TRBD2 | TRBJ2-1 | TRBV6-2/TRBV6-3 | NA | CASSYLAGGLYNEQFF | TGTGCCAGCAGTTACCTAGCGGGGGGACTCTACAATGAGCAGTTCTTC
TRBD1 | TRBJ2-3 | TRBV7-3 | NA | CASSSHTGGADTQYF | TGTGCCAGCAGCTCTCATACAGGGGGCGCGGATACGCAGTATTTT